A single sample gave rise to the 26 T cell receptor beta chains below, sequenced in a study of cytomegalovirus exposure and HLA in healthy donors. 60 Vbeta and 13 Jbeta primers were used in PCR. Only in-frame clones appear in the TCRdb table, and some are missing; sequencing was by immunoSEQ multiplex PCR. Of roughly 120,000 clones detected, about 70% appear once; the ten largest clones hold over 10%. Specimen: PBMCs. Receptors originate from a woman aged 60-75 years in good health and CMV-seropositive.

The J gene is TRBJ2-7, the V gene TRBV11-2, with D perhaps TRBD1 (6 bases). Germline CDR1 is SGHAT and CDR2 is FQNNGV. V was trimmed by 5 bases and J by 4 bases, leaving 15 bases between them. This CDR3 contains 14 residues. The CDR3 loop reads CASSMGQALYEQYF. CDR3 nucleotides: TGTGCCAGCAGCATGGGACAAGCACTATACGAGCAGTACTTC.

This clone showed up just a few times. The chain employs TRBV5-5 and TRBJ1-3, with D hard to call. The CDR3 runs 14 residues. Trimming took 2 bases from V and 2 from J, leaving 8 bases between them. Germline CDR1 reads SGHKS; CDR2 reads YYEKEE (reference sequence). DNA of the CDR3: TGTGCCAGCAGCTTTGAGCTCGCTGGAAACACCATATATTTT. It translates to CASSFELAGNTIYF.

The CDR3: CASSSPSRQGVQETQYF. The CDR3 DNA reads TGTGCCAGCAGCTCCCCCTCGAGACAGGGGGTCCAAGAGACCCAGTACTTC. This sequence joins TRBV7-2 and TRBJ2-5, with TRBD1 matching 9 bases. Unmatched junction bases numbered 10, after V lost 4 bases and J lost 1 base. The germline gives CDR1 SGHTA, CDR2 FQGNSA. The CDR3 extends over 17 amino acids.

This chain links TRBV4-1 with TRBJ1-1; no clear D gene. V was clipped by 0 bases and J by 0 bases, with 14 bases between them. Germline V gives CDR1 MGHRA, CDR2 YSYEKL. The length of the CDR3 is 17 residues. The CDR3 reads CASSQDLAGFMNTEAFF. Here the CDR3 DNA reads TGCGCCAGCAGCCAAGATCTGGCAGGATTTATGAACACTGAAGCTTTCTTT.

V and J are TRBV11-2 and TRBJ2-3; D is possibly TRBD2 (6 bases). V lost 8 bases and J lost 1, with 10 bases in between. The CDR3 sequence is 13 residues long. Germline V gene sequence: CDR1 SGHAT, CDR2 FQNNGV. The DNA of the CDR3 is TGTGCCAGCGTGGGACTCCGCACAGATACGCAGTATTTT. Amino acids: CASVGLRTDTQYF.

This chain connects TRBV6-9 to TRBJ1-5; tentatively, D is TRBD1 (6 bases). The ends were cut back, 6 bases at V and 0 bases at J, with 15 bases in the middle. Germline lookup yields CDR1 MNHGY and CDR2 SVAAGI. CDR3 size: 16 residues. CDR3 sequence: CASRQQGSNSNQPQHF. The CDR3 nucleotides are TGTGCCAGCAGGCAACAGGGATCTAATAGCAATCAGCCCCAGCATTTT.

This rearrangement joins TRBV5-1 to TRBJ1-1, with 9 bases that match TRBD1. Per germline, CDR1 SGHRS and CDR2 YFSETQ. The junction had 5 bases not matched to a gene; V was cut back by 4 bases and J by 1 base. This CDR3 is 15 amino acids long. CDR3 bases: TGCGCCAGCAGCCAAATGGACAGGGGGAACACTGAAGCTTTCTTT. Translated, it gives CASSQMDRGNTEAFF.

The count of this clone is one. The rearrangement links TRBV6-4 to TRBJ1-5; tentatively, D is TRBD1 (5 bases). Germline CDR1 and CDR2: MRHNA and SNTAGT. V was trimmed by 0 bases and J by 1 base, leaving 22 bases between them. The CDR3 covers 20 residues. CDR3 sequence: CASSDSNTTPGRWSNQPQHF. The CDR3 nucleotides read TGTGCCAGCAGTGACTCGAATACGACTCCAGGGCGGTGGAGCAATCAGCCCCAGCATTTT.

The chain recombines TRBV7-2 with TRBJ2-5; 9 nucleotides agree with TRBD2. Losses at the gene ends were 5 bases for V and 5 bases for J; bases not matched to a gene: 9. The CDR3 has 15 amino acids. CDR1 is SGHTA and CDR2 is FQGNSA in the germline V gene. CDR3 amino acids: CASSVGAGGLETQYF. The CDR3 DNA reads TGTGCCAGCAGCGTGGGAGCGGGGGGTTTGGAGACCCAGTACTTC. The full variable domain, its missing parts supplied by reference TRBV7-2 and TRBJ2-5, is GAGVSQSPSNKVTEKGKDVELRCDPISGHTALYWYRQSLGQGLEFLIYFQGNSAPDKSGLPSDRFSAERTGGSVSTLTIQRTQQEDSAVYLCASSVGAGGLETQYFGPGTRLLVL.

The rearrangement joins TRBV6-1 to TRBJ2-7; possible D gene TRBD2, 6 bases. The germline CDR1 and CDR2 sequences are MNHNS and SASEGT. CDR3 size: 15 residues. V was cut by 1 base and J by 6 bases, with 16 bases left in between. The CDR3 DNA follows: TGTGCCAGCAGTGAAGGGGGCCCCCTTAGCGGCGAGCAGTACTTC. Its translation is CASSEGGPLSGEQYF.

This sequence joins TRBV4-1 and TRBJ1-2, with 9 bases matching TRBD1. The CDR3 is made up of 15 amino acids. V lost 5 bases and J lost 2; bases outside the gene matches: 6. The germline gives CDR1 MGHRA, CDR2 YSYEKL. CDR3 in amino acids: CASSWNRGLNYGYTF. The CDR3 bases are TGCGCCAGCAGCTGGAACAGGGGGCTGAACTATGGCTACACCTTC.

The CDR3 coding sequence is TGTGCCAGCAGCCCCCGGACTAGCGGGAGCTCCTACAATGAGCAGTTCTTC. It specifies CASSPRTSGSSYNEQFF. The chain couples TRBV9 to TRBJ2-1, with 13 bases aligning to TRBD2. The CDR3 contains 17 residues. Germline V gene sequence: CDR1 SGDLS, CDR2 YYNGEE. With 4 bases clipped from V and 0 bases from J, the junction kept 4 bases outside the gene matches.

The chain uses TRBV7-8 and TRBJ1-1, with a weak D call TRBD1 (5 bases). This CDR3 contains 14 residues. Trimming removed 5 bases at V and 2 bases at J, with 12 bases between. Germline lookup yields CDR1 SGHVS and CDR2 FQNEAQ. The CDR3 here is CASSPRGANTEAFF. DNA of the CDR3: TGTGCCAGCAGCCCAAGGGGTGCAAACACTGAAGCTTTCTTT.

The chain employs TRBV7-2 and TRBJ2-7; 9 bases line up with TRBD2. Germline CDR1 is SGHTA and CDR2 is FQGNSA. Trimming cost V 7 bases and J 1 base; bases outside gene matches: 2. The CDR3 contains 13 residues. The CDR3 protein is CASNSGRSYEQYF. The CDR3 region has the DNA TGTGCCAGCAATAGCGGGAGATCCTACGAGCAGTACTTC.

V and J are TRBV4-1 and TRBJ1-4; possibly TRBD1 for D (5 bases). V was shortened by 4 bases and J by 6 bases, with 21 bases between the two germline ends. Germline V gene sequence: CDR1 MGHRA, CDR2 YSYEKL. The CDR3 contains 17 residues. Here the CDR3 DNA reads TGCGCCAGCAGCCCCCCCGGTCGGGGGATAAAAGATGAAAAACTGTTTTTT. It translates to CASSPPGRGIKDEKLFF.

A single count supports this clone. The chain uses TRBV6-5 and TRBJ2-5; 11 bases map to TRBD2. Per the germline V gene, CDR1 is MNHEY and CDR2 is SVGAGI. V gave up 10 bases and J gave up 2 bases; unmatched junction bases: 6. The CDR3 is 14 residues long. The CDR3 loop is CATLAGGDQETQYF. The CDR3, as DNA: TGTGCCACCCTAGCGGGGGGAGATCAAGAGACCCAGTACTTC.

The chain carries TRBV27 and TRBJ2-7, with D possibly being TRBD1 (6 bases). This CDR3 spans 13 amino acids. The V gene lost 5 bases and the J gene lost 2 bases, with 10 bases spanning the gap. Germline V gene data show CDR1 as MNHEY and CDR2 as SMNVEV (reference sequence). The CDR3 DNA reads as TGTGCCAGCAGTGGACAGATACCCTACGAGCAGTACTTC. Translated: CASSGQIPYEQYF.

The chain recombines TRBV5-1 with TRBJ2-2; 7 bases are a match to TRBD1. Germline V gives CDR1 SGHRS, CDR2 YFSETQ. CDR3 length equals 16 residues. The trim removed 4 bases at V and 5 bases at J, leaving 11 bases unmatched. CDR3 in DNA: TGCGCCAGCAGCGACAAGACAGGGTCTTGGACCGGGGAGCTGTTTTTT. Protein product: CASSDKTGSWTGELFF.

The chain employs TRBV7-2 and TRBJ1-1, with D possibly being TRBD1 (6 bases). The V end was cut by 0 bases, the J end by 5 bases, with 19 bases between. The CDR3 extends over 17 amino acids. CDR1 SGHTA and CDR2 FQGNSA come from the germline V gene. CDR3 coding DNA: TGTGCCAGCAGCTTAGCTTCTTTCGGGCGGGGGCGAACTGAAGCTTTCTTT. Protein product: CASSLASFGRGRTEAFF.

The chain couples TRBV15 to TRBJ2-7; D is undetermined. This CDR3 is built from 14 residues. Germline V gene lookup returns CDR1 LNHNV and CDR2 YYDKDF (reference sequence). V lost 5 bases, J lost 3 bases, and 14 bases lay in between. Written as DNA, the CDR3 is TGTGCCACCAGCGGAATAGGAGCCAGCTACGAGCAGTACTTC. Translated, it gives CATSGIGASYEQYF.

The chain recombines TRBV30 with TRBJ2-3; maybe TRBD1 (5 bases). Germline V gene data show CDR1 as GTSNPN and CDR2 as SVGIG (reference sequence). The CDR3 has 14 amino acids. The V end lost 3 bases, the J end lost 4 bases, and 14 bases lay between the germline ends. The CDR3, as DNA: TGTGCCTGGAGCTCCAGGGTACCTCCAGATACGCAGTATTTT. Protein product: CAWSSRVPPDTQYF.

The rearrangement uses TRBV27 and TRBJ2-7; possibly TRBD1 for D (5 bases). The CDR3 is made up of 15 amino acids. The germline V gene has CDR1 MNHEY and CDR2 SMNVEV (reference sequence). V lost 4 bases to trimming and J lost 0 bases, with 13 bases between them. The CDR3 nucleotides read TGTGCCAGCAGTTCAGACTGGGGCAGCTCCTACGAGCAGTACTTC. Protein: CASSSDWGSSYEQYF.

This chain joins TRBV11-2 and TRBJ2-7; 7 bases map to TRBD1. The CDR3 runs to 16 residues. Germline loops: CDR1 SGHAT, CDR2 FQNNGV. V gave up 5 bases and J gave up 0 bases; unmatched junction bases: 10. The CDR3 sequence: CASSPQTGTVSYEQYF. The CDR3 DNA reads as TGTGCCAGCAGCCCCCAGACCGGGACAGTCTCCTACGAGCAGTACTTC.

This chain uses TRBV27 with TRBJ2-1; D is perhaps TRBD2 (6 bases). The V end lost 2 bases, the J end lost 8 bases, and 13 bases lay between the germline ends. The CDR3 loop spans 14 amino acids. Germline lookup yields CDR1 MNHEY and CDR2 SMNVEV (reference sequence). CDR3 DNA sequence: TGTGCCAGCAGTTTACGACGGGAGTGGGATGAGCAGTTCTTC. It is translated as CASSLRREWDEQFF.

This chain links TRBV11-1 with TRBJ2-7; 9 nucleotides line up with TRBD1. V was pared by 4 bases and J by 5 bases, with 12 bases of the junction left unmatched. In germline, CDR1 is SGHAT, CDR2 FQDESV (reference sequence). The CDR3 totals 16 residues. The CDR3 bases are TGTGCCAGCAGCTCTAAGGCCGGGACAGGGAGGAACGAGCAGTACTTC. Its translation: CASSSKAGTGRNEQYF.

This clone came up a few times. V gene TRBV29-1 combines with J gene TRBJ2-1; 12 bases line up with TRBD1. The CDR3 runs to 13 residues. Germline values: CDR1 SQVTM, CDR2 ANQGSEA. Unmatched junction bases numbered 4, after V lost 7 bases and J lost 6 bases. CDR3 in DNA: TGCAGCGCGGGACAGGGGGCGCCCAATGAGCAGTTCTTC. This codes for CSAGQGAPNEQFF.